One and the same sample provided the 32 T cell receptor beta chains below, sequenced in a study of a mutant IDH1 vaccine in newly diagnosed glioma (dated by TCRdb to the early 2020s). The library was prepared using the immunoSEQ multiplex PCR assay. The source is immuneACCESS, and TCRdb retained only in-frame sequences with V and J called. Part of the clones is not carried over; for the studies checked, unresolved V genes explain less than half of this, and the remainder is unexplained. The sample includes around 54,000 clones, with more than 75% observed a single time. 1.4% of the sample is held by the ten biggest clonotypes. Read against the paper, the sample's time point label means: week 23, last vaccination. A 20-mer mutant IDH1 peptide at 300 micrograms in Montanide made up each vaccine dose, which was injected subcutaneously together with topical imiquimod. The antigens these receptors bind are not known.

Sequenced material: PBMCs, taken from a glioma patient whose treatment included an IDH1 peptide vaccine. Source of these receptors: a man between 40 and 49 years old with glioma.

The V gene is TRBV19, the J gene TRBJ1-1; no definite D call. Deletions cut 4 bases from V and 0 bases from J, with 12 bases between. Germline-derived CDR1 and CDR2 are LNHDA and SQIVND (reference sequence). CDR3 size: 15 residues. The CDR3, as DNA: TGTGCCAGTAGTACGTCGCTACCGATGAACACTGAAGCTTTCTTT. This codes for CASSTSLPMNTEAFF.

This CDR3 reads CASSAGPRAAKLFF. For the CDR3, the DNA is TGTGCCAGCAGCGCTGGCCCCCGTGCTGCAAAACTGTTTTTT. This sequence joins TRBV9 and TRBJ1-4; D is undetermined. This CDR3 has 14 residues. V was trimmed by 3 bases and J by 10 bases, leaving 16 bases between them. From germline, CDR1 is SGDLS and CDR2 YYNGEE.

The J gene is TRBJ1-1, the V gene TRBV27; TRBD1 aligns across 7 bases. Germline V gives CDR1 MNHEY, CDR2 SMNVEV (reference sequence). V trimming: 3 bases; J trimming: 5 bases; junction bases outside the gene matches: 0. The CDR3 contains 12 residues. The CDR3 DNA sequence: TGTGCCAGCAGTTTCAGGGGGACTGAAGCTTTCTTT. Protein product: CASSFRGTEAFF.

This sequence joins TRBV14 and TRBJ2-5; a weak D match, TRBD2 (6 bases). The CDR3 consists of 13 residues. The V gene lost 5 bases and the J gene lost 7 bases, with 14 bases spanning the gap. Germline CDR1 is SGHDN and CDR2 is FVKESK. DNA for the CDR3: TGTGCCAGCAGCTACGGGACCGGGAGGACCCAGTACTTC. It is translated as CASSYGTGRTQYF.

V gene TRBV7-9 combines with J gene TRBJ2-1; either TRBD1 or TRBD2 may supply D (6 bases each). CDR1 and CDR2 from the germline V gene are SEHNR and FQNEAQ (reference sequence). V was pared by 5 bases and J by 6 bases, with 14 bases between. The CDR3 spans 14 residues. CDR3 bases: TGTGCCAGCAGCAAGAGAGGGGGAGGCAATGAGCAGTTCTTC. Encoded protein: CASSKRGGGNEQFF.

The V and J genes are TRBV5-4 and TRBJ2-7; TRBD2 aligns across 7 bases. Germline trimming cut 3 bases from V and 1 base from J; bases unmatched to any gene: 7. Germline loops: CDR1 SGHNT, CDR2 YYREEE (reference sequence). The CDR3 spans 15 residues. The CDR3 coding sequence is TGTGCCAGCAGCTCTAAGCGGGATAGGTCCTACGAGCAGTACTTC. Encoded protein: CASSSKRDRSYEQYF. Complete variable domain (other parts from reference TRBV5-4 and TRBJ2-7): ETGVTQSPTHLIKTRGQQVTLRCSSQSGHNTVSWYQQALGQGPQFIFQYYREEENGRGNFPPRFSGLQFPNYSSELNVNALELDDSALYLCASSSKRDRSYEQYFGPGTRLTVT.

V gene TRBV25-1 combines with J gene TRBJ1-2, with no clear D. V gave up 3 bases and J gave up 0 bases, with 8 bases separating them. CDR1 MGHDK and CDR2 SYGVNS come from the germline V gene. The CDR3 totals 14 residues. CDR3: CASSDRVANYGYTF. The CDR3 nucleotides read TGTGCCAGCAGTGACAGAGTAGCTAACTATGGCTACACCTTC.

CDR3 sequence: CASSLVSAGGFTDTQYF. CDR3 DNA sequence: TGCGCCAGCAGCTTGGTTTCAGCGGGAGGATTCACAGATACGCAGTATTTT. The genes are TRBV5-1 and TRBJ2-3, with 9 nucleotides matching TRBD2. The CDR3 spans 17 residues. Germline trimming cut 0 bases from V and 2 bases from J; bases unmatched to any gene: 7. From germline, CDR1 is SGHRS and CDR2 YFSETQ.

This rearrangement joins TRBV27 to TRBJ2-7; D unclear. The CDR3 loop spans 13 amino acids. From germline, CDR1 is MNHEY and CDR2 SMNVEV (reference sequence). Trimming pared 6 bases from V and 7 bases from J, leaving 16 bases between. DNA for the CDR3: TGTGCCAGCAGCTTGGGTCCCCTCGGGGAGCAGTACTTC. Protein: CASSLGPLGEQYF.

The gene calls are TRBV27 and TRBJ1-5; D call uncertain. The ends were cut back, 8 bases at V and 0 bases at J, with 26 bases in the middle. Germline CDR1 and CDR2: MNHEY and SMNVEV (reference sequence). The CDR3 covers 19 residues. In nucleotides, the CDR3 is TGTGCCAGCTCTGGGTCGCAGGCCTCCCCCCTCTATAGCAATCAGCCCCAGCATTTT. This codes for CASSGSQASPLYSNQPQHF.

The chain carries TRBV4-2 and TRBJ2-3; D gene uncertain. The CDR3 is made up of 14 amino acids. The V gene's germline CDR1 is LGHNA and CDR2 YNFKEQ. The V and J ends lost 4 bases and 5 bases respectively, with 13 bases between them. The CDR3 DNA reads TGTGCCAGCAGCCTTGCGGACCTTCAAGATACGCAGTATTTT. Translated: CASSLADLQDTQYF.

The CDR3 coding sequence is TGTGCCAGCTCACGAGAGGAGACCCAGTACTTC. Protein sequence: CASSREETQYF. This sequence joins TRBV18 and TRBJ2-5; D is ambiguous. Trimming pared 4 bases from V and 5 bases from J, leaving 5 bases between. This CDR3 is 11 amino acids long. Looked up from germline, CDR1 is KGHSH and CDR2 is LQKENI.

V usage is TRBV27 and J usage is TRBJ2-7, with D perhaps TRBD2 (6 bases). This CDR3 has 15 amino acids. Deletions cut 5 bases from V and 0 bases from J, with 14 bases between. From germline, CDR1 is MNHEY and CDR2 SMNVEV (reference sequence). The CDR3 region is CASSPRDSSSYEQYF. Here the CDR3 DNA reads TGTGCCAGCAGTCCCCGGGACTCGAGCTCCTACGAGCAGTACTTC.

The chain recombines TRBV27 with TRBJ2-7; no reliable D call. Trimming left V 2 bases short and J 1 base short, with 6 bases between. The CDR3 sequence is 13 residues long. Per the germline V gene, CDR1 is MNHEY and CDR2 is SMNVEV (reference sequence). CDR3: CASSLGHSYEQYF. Here the CDR3 DNA reads TGTGCCAGCAGTTTAGGCCATTCCTACGAGCAGTACTTC.

V and J are TRBV2 and TRBJ2-1; 14 bases line up with TRBD2. Germline lookup yields CDR1 SNHLY and CDR2 FYNNEI. V dropped 7 bases and J dropped 1; count of bases not matched to a gene: 9. This CDR3 has 18 amino acids. The CDR3 DNA reads TGTGCCAGCATCCCCGGGACTAGCGGGAGTCGGTCCTACAATGAGCAGTTCTTC. It is translated as CASIPGTSGSRSYNEQFF.

The J gene is TRBJ1-1, the V gene TRBV7-2; D remains unclear. The V gene's germline CDR1 is SGHTA and CDR2 FQGNSA. The CDR3 runs to 10 residues. Trimming left V 1 base short and J 10 bases short, with 4 bases between. The CDR3 here is CASSLVRAFF. The CDR3 coding sequence is TGTGCCAGCAGCTTAGTGAGAGCTTTCTTT.

The CDR3 loop is CASEKDSFNTGELFF. The CDR3 DNA reads as TGTGCCAGCGAAAAGGACAGCTTCAACACCGGGGAGCTGTTTTTT. The V gene is TRBV5-5, the J gene TRBJ2-2; a possible D gene is TRBD1 (6 bases). Germline CDR1 and CDR2: SGHKS and YYEKEE (reference sequence). V was cut by 7 bases and J by 2 bases, with 15 bases left in between. The CDR3 totals 15 residues.

The chain combines TRBV4-3 with TRBJ2-7; 8 bases map to TRBD1. The V segment lost 2 bases and the J segment 3 bases; nucleotides outside the gene matches: 3. Germline loops: CDR1 LGHNA, CDR2 YSLEER. This CDR3 has 14 residues. The CDR3 nucleotides read TGCGCCAGCAGCCAACAAGGACAGGGCTACGAGCAGTACTTC. As protein: CASSQQGQGYEQYF.

A few counts support this clone. The chain uses TRBV5-4 and TRBJ1-5, with TRBD1 identical over 9 bases. Germline trimming cut 2 bases from V and 8 bases from J; bases unmatched to any gene: 11. The germline gives CDR1 SGHNT, CDR2 YYREEE (reference sequence). The CDR3 consists of 16 residues. CDR3 DNA: TGTGCCAGCAGCTTTGGTACAGGGGGCCGGACGGAGCCCCAGCATTTT. Its translation: CASSFGTGGRTEPQHF.

The genes are TRBV19 and TRBJ2-1; TRBD1 is a possible D gene (5 bases). Germline V gene data show CDR1 as LNHDA and CDR2 as SQIVND (reference sequence). Trimming left V 7 bases short and J 8 bases short, with 9 bases between. The CDR3 consists of 11 residues. CDR3 region: CASTGFDEQFF. The CDR3 DNA is TGTGCCAGTACAGGGTTCGATGAGCAGTTCTTC.

This chain connects TRBV29-1 to TRBJ2-5, with TRBD2 matching over 9 bases. This CDR3 spans 17 amino acids. Per the germline V gene, CDR1 is SQVTM and CDR2 is ANQGSEA. Trimming cost V 4 bases and J 0 bases; bases outside gene matches: 12. The CDR3 loop is CSVGLVAGVKYQETQYF. CDR3 in DNA: TGCAGCGTTGGTTTAGTAGCGGGAGTGAAGTACCAAGAGACCCAGTACTTC.

V is TRBV10-2 and J is TRBJ2-7; 14 bases line up with TRBD2. The CDR3 totals 16 residues. The V gene end was trimmed by 4 bases and the J gene end by 6 bases; junction bases not matched to a gene: 8. Germline CDR1 is WSHSY and CDR2 is SAAADI. The CDR3: CASSAGLAGDRSEQYF. The DNA for the CDR3 is TGCGCCAGCAGTGCGGGACTAGCGGGAGATCGAAGCGAGCAGTACTTC.

This chain links TRBV5-1 with TRBJ2-2; 7 nucleotides line up with TRBD1. Germline V gene sequence: CDR1 SGHRS, CDR2 YFSETQ. The V segment lost 0 bases and the J segment 5 bases; nucleotides outside the gene matches: 7. The CDR3 contains 16 residues. CDR3 residues: CASSLGRDSNTGELFF. The CDR3 nucleotides are TGCGCCAGCAGCTTGGGTCGGGACAGCAATACCGGGGAGCTGTTTTTT.

V usage is TRBV27 and J usage is TRBJ1-5, with a tentative D call TRBD1 (5 bases). CDR3 length: 13 amino acids. V dropped 6 bases and J dropped 6 bases, with 12 bases sitting between them. Germline V lookup: CDR1 MNHEY, CDR2 SMNVEV (reference sequence). The CDR3 loop is CASRVQGGQPQHF. In DNA, the CDR3 is TGTGCCAGCAGAGTCCAGGGAGGTCAGCCCCAGCATTTT.

This sequence joins TRBV19 and TRBJ2-1; D not certain. V lost 3 bases and J lost 2, with 11 bases in between. The CDR3 length is 15 residues. Germline lookup yields CDR1 LNHDA and CDR2 SQIVND (reference sequence). CDR3 bases: TGTGCCAGTAGTATTTTGCCGGCCGCCTACAATGAGCAGTTCTTC. Its protein product is CASSILPAAYNEQFF.

The chain has TRBV10-3 and TRBJ2-7; 10 nucleotides agree with TRBD1. V lost 4 bases to trimming and J lost 9 bases; unmatched junction nucleotides: 18. This CDR3 comprises 17 residues. CDR1 is ENHRY and CDR2 is SYGVKD in the germline V gene. The CDR3 DNA follows: TGTGCCATCAGTGGGGTATTGAGGGACAGGGGTTTTAGCGGGCAGTACTTC. Translation gives CAISGVLRDRGFSGQYF.

The chain has TRBV11-2 and TRBJ2-7, with D perhaps matching TRBD2 (6 bases). CDR3 length: 13 amino acids. With 4 bases removed from V and 7 bases from J, the gap between germline ends came to 14 bases. Germline assignment: CDR1 SGHAT and CDR2 FQNNGV. CDR3 coding DNA: TGTGCCAGCAGCTGGGCGGGGCCTAGGGAGCAGTACTTC. Its protein product is CASSWAGPREQYF.

The rearrangement uses TRBV5-1 and TRBJ2-3; 8 bases are shared with TRBD2. Germline CDR1 is SGHRS and CDR2 is YFSETQ. V lost 0 bases to trimming and J lost 7 bases; unmatched junction nucleotides: 7. The CDR3 has 15 residues. DNA of the CDR3: TGCGCCAGCAGCTTGGGACGGGAGGGCCGACATACGCAGTATTTT. It codes for CASSLGREGRHTQYF.

This rearrangement joins TRBV7-2 to TRBJ2-5, with TRBD2 matching 9 bases. Looked up from germline, CDR1 is SGHTA and CDR2 is FQGNSA. Germline trimming cut 3 bases from V and 4 bases from J; bases unmatched to any gene: 0. The length of the CDR3 is 13 residues. The CDR3 DNA is TGTGCCAGCAGCTTTAGCGGGAGAGAGACCCAGTACTTC. As protein: CASSFSGRETQYF.

CDR3 DNA sequence: TGTGCCAGCAGTGAAGGAGCGCCTAGCACAGATACGCAGTATTTT. This codes for CASSEGAPSTDTQYF. V and J are TRBV2 and TRBJ2-3; D is uncertain. Trimming pared 1 base from V and 0 bases from J, leaving 8 bases between. Germline V gives CDR1 SNHLY, CDR2 FYNNEI. This CDR3 spans 15 amino acids.

The chain joins TRBV5-6 to TRBJ1-2; the D gene is possibly TRBD1 (5 bases). This CDR3 spans 14 amino acids. Trimming took 1 base from V and 4 from J, leaving 11 bases between them. In germline, CDR1 is SGHDT, CDR2 YYEEEE. This CDR3 reads CASSLRGGGYGYTF. CDR3 sequence (DNA): TGTGCCAGCAGCTTGCGGGGCGGAGGCTATGGCTACACCTTC.

V is TRBV5-1 and J is TRBJ2-3; 9 bases are a match to TRBD2. This CDR3 comprises 17 residues. Trimming at V came to 0 bases and at J to 0 bases, leaving 5 bases not matched to a gene. The germline V gene encodes CDR1 SGHRS and CDR2 YFSETQ. Here the CDR3 DNA reads TGCGCCAGCAGCTTGGCTGCTAGCGGGGCTAGCACAGATACGCAGTATTTT. Protein: CASSLAASGASTDTQYF.